What follows is one T cell receptor (beta chain) and its context. The antigen remains undetermined. These data belong to a study of cytomegalovirus exposure and HLA in healthy donors. Study-wide results and limits: Researchers had no immune exposure information except CMV serostatus available. Presence/absence analyses assumed roughly uniform sequencing depth across donors. TCR beta V- and J-gene trimming, according to a later analysis, was linked to a missense DCLRE1C variant.

At the time of sampling, donors were nominally healthy, though unrecorded immune exposures were likely. The CDR3 spans 11 residues. Germline assignment: CDR1 SQVTM and CDR2 ANQGSEA. V was cut by 4 bases and J by 5 bases, with 8 bases left in between. Both 60 Vbeta primers and 13 Jbeta primers went into the PCR. Profiled with immunoSEQ multiplex PCR; TCRdb holds only in-frame clones, not every one. The data show nearly 110,000 clones, 80% to 90% seen once. The sequence came from a man in his fifties in good health and CMV-seronegative. What was sequenced was PBMCs. The chain uses TRBV29-1 and TRBJ2-5; D gene unclear. The CDR3 region has the DNA TGCAGCGTTGTGTATCAGGAGACCCAGTACTTC. Protein product: CSVVYQETQYF.